The next 26 T cell receptor beta chains were all read from a single sample in a study of OX40 agonist ivuxolimab in advanced cancers. Profiled with immunoSEQ multiplex PCR; TCRdb holds only in-frame clones, not every one. The profile shows about 18,000 clones, around 80% of them singletons. The material sequenced was CD4+ or CD8+ T cells sorted from blood, taken in a trial of the OX40 agonist ivuxolimab. The receptors here all came from an adult with an advanced solid tumor such as melanoma, head and neck, liver or kidney cancer.

The chain employs TRBV4-1 and TRBJ2-7; 7 bases align to TRBD2. The V segment lost 1 base and the J segment 2 bases; nucleotides outside the gene matches: 5. Germline V CDR1 and CDR2: MGHRA, YSYEKL. There are 15 residues in the CDR3. The CDR3 region is CASSQGAGTTYEQYF. CDR3 in DNA: TGCGCCAGCAGCCAAGGGGCGGGGACTACCTACGAGCAGTACTTC.

In this sample, this clone turned up a few times. The chain has TRBV28 and TRBJ1-3; no reliable D call. Germline V gene sequence: CDR1 MDHEN, CDR2 SYDVKM. The CDR3 length is 13 residues. V lost 8 bases, J lost 0 bases, and 8 bases lay in between. The CDR3 DNA reads TGTGCCAGCTGTGAAGTCTCTGGAAACACCATATATTTT. As protein: CASCEVSGNTIYF.

This clone came up once. The CDR3 reads CASTQGQDYEQYF. The CDR3, as DNA: TGTGCCAGCACCCAGGGACAGGACTACGAGCAGTACTTC. The V and J genes are TRBV2 and TRBJ2-7; 8 bases fit TRBD1. CDR1 and CDR2 (germline): SNHLY, FYNNEI. J was trimmed by 3 bases and V by 7 bases; bases with no gene match: 5. The CDR3 consists of 13 residues.

The chain couples TRBV5-1 to TRBJ2-1; a weak D match, TRBD1 (6 bases). The ends were cut back, 4 bases at V and 0 bases at J, with 11 bases in the middle. CDR1 and CDR2 (germline): SGHRS, YFSETQ. The CDR3 is 15 amino acids. The CDR3 DNA sequence: TGCGCCAGCAGCCCCGGACAGAGCTCCTACAATGAGCAGTTCTTC. The encoded protein is CASSPGQSSYNEQFF.

This clone occurred once. The CDR3 bases are TGCGCCAGCAGTGAGTCAGGGACAAGCACAGATACGCAGTATTTT. The encoded protein is CASSESGTSTDTQYF. The chain carries TRBV10-1 and TRBJ2-3; D is perhaps TRBD1 (6 bases). Deletions cut 0 bases from V and 0 bases from J, with 7 bases between. This CDR3 has 15 amino acids. Germline-derived CDR1 and CDR2 are WNHNN and SYGVQD (reference sequence).

This clone is deemed medium-sized. The chain has TRBV27 and TRBJ2-7; D could derive from TRBD1 or TRBD2 (6 bases each). The germline V gene encodes CDR1 MNHEY and CDR2 SMNVEV (reference sequence). The CDR3 is 15 amino acids. Trimming cost V 2 bases and J 1 base, with 12 bases left between them. CDR3 DNA: TGTGCCAGCAGTTTAGAACAGGGAGGATCCTACGAGCAGTACTTC. It is translated as CASSLEQGGSYEQYF.

The chain links TRBV29-1 to TRBJ2-1; perhaps TRBD2 as D (5 bases). CDR1 is SQVTM and CDR2 is ANQGSEA in the germline V gene. The CDR3 totals 14 residues. The germline V and J ends were trimmed by 3 bases and 5 bases, with 14 bases remaining between them. CDR3 sequence reads: CSVEEPRGHNEQFF. The CDR3 coding sequence is TGCAGCGTTGAGGAGCCAAGAGGGCACAATGAGCAGTTCTTC.

V usage is TRBV7-9 and J usage is TRBJ2-1; 15 bases agree with TRBD2. V trimming: 8 bases; J trimming: 6 bases; junction bases outside the gene matches: 11. Germline values: CDR1 SEHNR, CDR2 FQNEAQ (reference sequence). The CDR3 runs 17 residues. The CDR3 here is CASRGTSGRSPSNEQFF. The CDR3 bases are TGTGCCAGCCGTGGGACTAGCGGGAGGTCGCCCAGCAATGAGCAGTTCTTC. Full variable domain (rest looked up from reference TRBV7-9 and TRBJ2-1): DTGVSQNPRHKITKRGQNVTFRCDPISEHNRLYWYRQTLGQGPEFLTYFQNEAQLEKSRLLSDRFSAERPKGSFSTLEIQRTEQGDSAMYLCASRGTSGRSPSNEQFFGPGTRLTVL.

This sequence joins TRBV4-1 and TRBJ1-1, with D possibly TRBD1 on 5 matching bases. The length of the CDR3 is 14 residues. The ends were cut back, 1 base at V and 6 bases at J, with 12 bases in the middle. Germline V lookup: CDR1 MGHRA, CDR2 YSYEKL. The CDR3 DNA reads as TGCGCCAGCAGCCAAGGGTGGGGGATTCCTGAAGCTTTCTTT. This sequence encodes CASSQGWGIPEAFF.

The genes are TRBV7-9 and TRBJ2-3; 8 nucleotides line up with TRBD2. Germline values: CDR1 SEHNR, CDR2 FQNEAQ (reference sequence). The length of the CDR3 is 15 residues. Trimming took 7 bases from V and 4 from J; bases not matched to a gene: 10. As DNA, the CDR3 is TGTGCCAGCACCCCGGGGGGGCTAGCGTCAGATACGCAGTATTTT. It codes for CASTPGGLASDTQYF.

This clone was counted a single time. V gene TRBV7-3 combines with J gene TRBJ2-3, with 10 nucleotides matching TRBD2. The germline V gene encodes CDR1 SGHTA and CDR2 FQGTGA. The CDR3 sequence is 16 residues long. Germline trimming cut 5 bases from V and 3 bases from J; bases unmatched to any gene: 8. The CDR3 DNA is TGTGCCAGCAGCCCTGTAGCGGGAGGACAGACAGATACGCAGTATTTT. This codes for CASSPVAGGQTDTQYF.

The chain is built from TRBV11-2 and TRBJ2-7; D possibly uses TRBD1 or TRBD2 (5 bases each). Germline assignment: CDR1 SGHAT and CDR2 FQNNGV. Trimming took off 5 bases at V and 3 bases at J, with 17 bases between the two ends. CDR3 size: 15 residues. CDR3 residues: CASSLRGERGYEQYF. CDR3 coding DNA: TGTGCCAGCAGCCTTCGTGGGGAGAGGGGCTACGAGCAGTACTTC.

This clone was observed a single time. The genes are TRBV6-6 and TRBJ1-5; no clear D gene. Germline CDR1 MNHNY, CDR2 SVGAGI (reference sequence). The V gene lost 4 bases and the J gene lost 3 bases, with 13 bases spanning the gap. This CDR3 has 15 amino acids. CDR3 sequence (DNA): TGTGCCAGCAGTTCACAGACGGCACACAATCAGCCCCAGCATTTT. Translation: CASSSQTAHNQPQHF.

The chain recombines TRBV27 with TRBJ2-3; D remains unclear. Deletions cut 3 bases from V and 6 bases from J, with 22 bases between. The CDR3 is made up of 17 amino acids. Germline V gene sequence: CDR1 MNHEY, CDR2 SMNVEV (reference sequence). The DNA of the CDR3 is TGTGCCAGCAGTTTGTCCCCAACATTTACAACGGTGGATACGCAGTATTTT. Residues: CASSLSPTFTTVDTQYF.

The chain joins TRBV11-3 to TRBJ2-1; 9 bases are a match to TRBD2. V lost 4 bases to trimming and J lost 0 bases; unmatched junction nucleotides: 1. The length of the CDR3 is 15 residues. Germline CDR1 is SGHNT and CDR2 is YENEEA. The CDR3 DNA reads as TGTGCCAGCAGCTATAGCGGGAGCTCCTACAATGAGCAGTTCTTC. Amino acid sequence: CASSYSGSSYNEQFF. Filled out from reference TRBV11-3 and TRBJ2-1, the complete variable domain reads EAGVVQSPRYKIIEKKQPVAFWCNPISGHNTLYWYLQNLGQGPELLIRYENEEAVDDSQLPKDRFSAERLKGVDSTLKIQPAELGDSAVYLCASSYSGSSYNEQFFGPGTRLTVL.

This chain links TRBV9 with TRBJ2-7; 7 bases agree with TRBD1. The germline V gene has CDR1 SGDLS and CDR2 YYNGEE. V lost 0 bases, J lost 6 bases, and 6 bases stayed unmatched. This CDR3 is built from 14 residues. In DNA, the CDR3 is TGTGCCAGCAGCGTAGGTACAGGGGTGTCCGAGCAGTACTTC. Encoded protein: CASSVGTGVSEQYF.

The chain uses TRBV13 and TRBJ2-5; D possibly corresponds to TRBD1 (6 bases). V was shortened by 0 bases and J by 4 bases, with 6 bases between the two germline ends. CDR1 is PRHDT, CDR2 FYEKMQ, per germline (reference sequence). The CDR3 is 13 amino acids. CDR3 region: CASSLGDRETQYF. The CDR3 region has the DNA TGTGCCAGCAGCTTAGGGGACAGAGAGACCCAGTACTTC. The full variable domain, completed using reference TRBV13 and TRBJ2-5, is AAGVIQSPRHLIKEKRETATLKCYPIPRHDTVYWYQQGPGQDPQFLISFYEKMQSDKGSIPDRFSAQQFSDYHSELNMSSLELGDSALYFCASSLGDRETQYFGPGTRLLVL.

The chain combines TRBV11-1 with TRBJ2-7; possibly TRBD2 for D (5 bases). The CDR3 length is 14 residues. Germline CDR1 SGHAT, CDR2 FQDESV (reference sequence). The ends were cut back, 5 bases at V and 3 bases at J, with 14 bases in the middle. The CDR3, as DNA: TGTGCCAGCAGCCATGGGCTAGCAGACTACGAGCAGTACTTC. Its protein product is CASSHGLADYEQYF. Full variable domain (missing parts from reference TRBV11-1 and TRBJ2-7): EAEVAQSPRYKITEKSQAVAFWCDPISGHATLYWYRQILGQGPELLVQFQDESVVDDSQLPKDRFSAERLKGVDSTLKIQPAELGDSAMYLCASSHGLADYEQYFGPGTRLTVT.

The CDR3 region has the DNA TGTGCCAGCAGCCCTGAGGGGCCTTGGGATGAGCAGTTCTTC. This encodes CASSPEGPWDEQFF. The rearrangement links TRBV5-3 to TRBJ2-1, with D perhaps assigned TRBD1 or TRBD2 (5 bases each). TRBV5-3 counts as an open reading frame of uncertain function. The CDR3 is 14 residues long. V lost 8 bases and J 8 bases, leaving 20 bases between the germline ends.

The CDR3 DNA reads as TGCGCCAGCAGCCAGGACAGGGGGGAGGGGGAGACCCAGTACTTC. Encoded protein: CASSQDRGEGETQYF. The chain couples TRBV4-1 to TRBJ2-5; 10 bases align to TRBD1. This CDR3 has 15 residues. Germline CDR1 and CDR2: MGHRA and YSYEKL. V lost 3 bases to trimming and J lost 5 bases; unmatched junction nucleotides: 6.

The gene calls are TRBV7-8 and TRBJ1-4; D is unclear. The CDR3 has 17 residues. Germline assignment: CDR1 SGHVS and CDR2 FQNEAQ. Between the trimmed V and J ends, which lost 2 bases and 7 bases, there was a span of 20 bases. The CDR3: CASSLSPGPARGEKLFF. The CDR3 DNA sequence: TGTGCCAGCAGCTTAAGTCCAGGTCCTGCCCGCGGTGAAAAACTGTTTTTT. The full variable domain, completed using reference TRBV7-8 and TRBJ1-4, is GAGVSQSPRYKVAKRGQDVALRCDPISGHVSLFWYQQALGQGPEFLTYFQNEAQLDKSGLPSDRFFAERPEGSVSTLKIQRTQQEDSAVYLCASSLSPGPARGEKLFFGSGTQLSVL.

In this sample, this clone turned up once. V usage is TRBV5-1 and J usage is TRBJ2-3; possible D gene TRBD2, 6 bases. CDR1 is SGHRS, CDR2 YFSETQ, per germline. Trimming removed 2 bases from V and 4 bases from J, with 17 bases in between. CDR3 length: 16 amino acids. The CDR3 sequence: CASSFRGDAWADTQYF. CDR3 DNA: TGCGCCAGCAGCTTCCGCGGGGACGCTTGGGCAGATACGCAGTATTTT. The whole variable domain, filled in from reference TRBV5-1 and TRBJ2-3, reads KAGVTQTPRYLIKTRGQQVTLSCSPISGHRSVSWYQQTPGQGLQFLFEYFSETQRNKGNFPGRFSGRQFSNSRSEMNVSTLELGDSALYLCASSFRGDAWADTQYFGPGTRLTVL.

The table lists this clone with a few counts. J is TRBJ2-3 and V is TRBV14; 10 nucleotides agree with TRBD2. The CDR3 has 17 amino acids. V was clipped by 0 bases and J by 1 base; unmatched bases: 4. CDR1 SGHDN and CDR2 FVKESK come from the germline V gene. In nucleotides, the CDR3 is TGTGCCAGCAGCCAAGATTGGCTAGCGGGGGGCACAGATACGCAGTATTTT. It translates to CASSQDWLAGGTDTQYF.

The genes are TRBV27 and TRBJ2-7, with 9 bases fitting TRBD1. In germline, CDR1 is MNHEY, CDR2 SMNVEV (reference sequence). This CDR3 is 14 amino acids long. Trimming took 8 bases from V and 5 from J; bases not matched to a gene: 10. DNA of the CDR3: TGTGCCAGCGGGTCAAACAGGGGGCTCAACGAGCAGTACTTC. Protein: CASGSNRGLNEQYF.

This clone was picked up a small number of times. CDR3 sequence (DNA): TGCGCCAGCAGCCAACCTGGGAGCGGGGAGCTGTTTTTT. It specifies CASSQPGSGELFF. The chain recombines TRBV4-1 with TRBJ2-2, with D tentatively TRBD2 (5 bases). CDR1 and CDR2 (germline): MGHRA, YSYEKL. The CDR3 length is 13 residues. V gave up 2 bases and J gave up 7 bases, with 8 bases separating them.

V is TRBV4-1 and J is TRBJ2-5; 12 bases agree with TRBD2. V dropped 2 bases and J dropped 5; count of bases not matched to a gene: 3. Germline V lookup: CDR1 MGHRA, CDR2 YSYEKL. The CDR3 extends over 15 amino acids. In DNA form, the CDR3 reads TGCGCCAGCAGCCAACTAGCGGGGGGGCGGGAGACCCAGTACTTC. It specifies CASSQLAGGRETQYF.